A selection of T cell receptor beta chains follows, all from one sample in a study of vaccination and CD4 T cells after COVID-19. TCRdb re-called the PCR reads through MiXCR, storing one row per CDR3 protein. The sample includes about 12,000 distinct CDR3 sequences, 35% to 40% seen only once; the top ten take around 16%. These receptors lack a known antigen. Specimen: cultured CD4+ T cells from blood. Every receptor here comes from a human donor with COVID-19. Both conserved end residues are part of each CDR3. The D gene is left open where the match is weak. Size tells how often a clone was seen (once, few, many) or the class of an expanded clone, and some rows leave it out.

J,V,size,D,DNA,CDR3
TRBJ2-2,TRBV7-2,few,.,TGTGCCAGCAGCTTAGGGGCAGGGGGGAGGACCGGGGAGCTGTTTTTT,CASSLGAGGRTGELFF
TRBJ1-4,TRBV7-9,.,.,TGTGCCAGCAGCTACCGGGAGCCAACTAATGAAAAACTGTTTTTT,CASSYREPTNEKLFF
TRBJ1-5,TRBV7-9,.,.,TGTGCCAGCAGCTCTGCAGCCGCGGGGCGAAGTCAGCCCCAGCATTTT,CASSSAAAGRSQPQHF
TRBJ2-7,TRBV11-3,.,.,TGTGCCAGCAGCTTAAGTGTCTGGGGAGCCTACGAGCAGTACTTC,CASSLSVWGAYEQYF
TRBJ1-2,TRBV28,.,TRBD1,TGTGCCAGCAGTAAAACCGGGACAGCGCTATCCGGCTACACCTTC,CASSKTGTALSGYTF
TRBJ1-1,TRBV2,few,.,TGTGCCAGCAGACCACAGGGAAACGCTGAAGCTTTCTTT,CASRPQGNAEAFF
TRBJ1-5,TRBV20-1,.,.,TGCAGTGCTAGAGTAGGGGGTACGAATAGCAATCAGCCCCAGCATTTT,CSARVGGTNSNQPQHF
TRBJ2-3,TRBV7-6,.,.,TGTGCCAGCAGCCCGGGACGAAGCACAGATACGCAGTATTTT,CASSPGRSTDTQYF
TRBJ1-2,TRBV25-1,.,.,TGTGCCAGCAGTGAAAGGATGTATGGCTACACCTTC,CASSERMYGYTF
TRBJ1-2,TRBV18,.,.,TGTGCCAGCTCACCACCGGATAGGGGTGTTGGCTACACCTTC,CASSPPDRGVGYTF
TRBJ1-3,TRBV6-1,.,.,TGTGCCAGCAGTGTCGCGACAGAAACTGGAAACACCATATATTTT,CASSVATETGNTIYF
TRBJ1-2,TRBV6-1,few,.,TGTGCCAGCCGTCGCATACAGGACTCTAAAGCCGGCTACACCTTC,CASRRIQDSKAGYTF
TRBJ1-3,TRBV30,few,.,TGTGCCTGGAATCAGGGAGGGGGAAACACCATATATTTT,CAWNQGGGNTIYF
TRBJ2-1,TRBV9,.,TRBD2,TGTGCCAGCAGCGTAGCATCTAGCGGGGGCAATGAGCAGTTCTTC,CASSVASSGGNEQFF
TRBJ1-1,TRBV7-3,.,.,TGTGCCAGCAGCTCCTCGGGGGGGGACTACACTGAAGCTTTCTTT,CASSSSGGDYTEAFF
TRBJ1-2,TRBV25-1,few,.,TGTGCCAGCAGTGACTATGGAGGGGGTACATATGGCTACACCTTC,CASSDYGGGTYGYTF
TRBJ1-3,TRBV19,.,.,TGTGCCAGTAGTCAAGTGGTCTCTGGAAACACCATATATTTT,CASSQVVSGNTIYF
TRBJ2-5,TRBV7-7,once,TRBD2,TGTGCTAGCAGCTTAGCTAGGGAGGGGACCCAGTACTTC,CASSLAREGTQYF
TRBJ2-3,TRBV7-9,.,TRBD2,TGTGCCAGCAGCTTAGCTCCAGCGGGGGGCGGTGGAGATACGCAGTATTTT,CASSLAPAGGGGDTQYF
TRBJ1-1,TRBV18,few,.,TGTGCCAGCTCATCCCTACCGGGACAGAACACTGAAGCTTTCTTT,CASSSLPGQNTEAFF
TRBJ1-1,TRBV6-1,.,.,TGTGCCAGCACTCGGAAGGGGTTCACTGAAGCTTTCTTT,CASTRKGFTEAFF
TRBJ1-5,TRBV28,once,.,TGTGCCAGCACCCGTGGGATGCAGCCCCAGCATTTT,CASTRGMQPQHF
TRBJ1-2,TRBV20-1,few,.,TGCAGTGCTAGAGTTACGCAACTTCGAGGCTATGGCTACACCTTC,CSARVTQLRGYGYTF
TRBJ1-5,TRBV18,few,TRBD1,TGTGCCAGCTCACCGGAGACAGGGAATCAGCCCCAGCATTTT,CASSPETGNQPQHF
TRBJ2-2,TRBV27,.,TRBD1,TGTGCCAGCAGTTCCCAGGACAGGGGGCGCACCGGGGAGCTGTTTTTT,CASSSQDRGRTGELFF
TRBJ2-7,TRBV7-8,few,TRBD1,TGTGCCAGCAGCTTTGGGACAGTCGAGGGGTTGGAGCAGTACTTC,CASSFGTVEGLEQYF
TRBJ2-2,TRBV10-1,.,.,TGCGCCAGCAGTGAGTCGGTCGGGGCGAACACCGGGGAGCTGTTTTTT,CASSESVGANTGELFF
TRBJ1-4,TRBV20-1,few,.,TGCAGTGCCCAGCCGGGCCGCGCTAATGAAAAACTGTTTTTT,CSAQPGRANEKLFF
TRBJ1-2,TRBV29-1,.,.,TGCAGCGACCGGGCAGGTCTGGTGGGCTACACCTTC,CSDRAGLVGYTF
TRBJ2-5,TRBV6-1,few,.,TGTGCCAGCAAGGGCACTAGTTTTGGGGAAGAGACCCAGTACTTC,CASKGTSFGEETQYF
TRBJ2-3,TRBV2,few,.,TGTGCCAGCAGTGAAACGGGAGATACGCAGTATTTT,CASSETGDTQYF
TRBJ2-3,TRBV11-2,few,TRBD2,TGTGCCAGCAGAGCGACTAGCGGGGGGCCCCGCGGGTATTTT,CASRATSGGPRGYF
TRBJ2-7,TRBV29-1,few,.,TGCAGCGCCCTCTTCGGGGGAACGGGTTACGAGCAGTACTTC,CSALFGGTGYEQYF
TRBJ1-1,TRBV5-8,.,TRBD1,TGTGCCAGCAGCTTTTACAGGACAGGGAGAACTGAAGCTTTCTTT,CASSFYRTGRTEAFF
TRBJ2-3,TRBV7-2,.,.,TGTGCCAGCAGCTTAGTGTTCGGGGGTCCTGGGGATACGCAGTATTTT,CASSLVFGGPGDTQYF
TRBJ1-5,TRBV20-1,.,.,TGCAGTGCTAGAGCCGCAGACAGTCCGTCTGGCAATCAGCCCCAGCATTTT,CSARAADSPSGNQPQHF
TRBJ1-5,TRBV6-1,few,.,TGTGCCAGCAGCCAGGGGAGGGGGAGTAGCAATCAGCCCCAGCATTTT,CASSQGRGSSNQPQHF
TRBJ2-3,TRBV12-3/TRBV12-4,.,.,TGTGCCAGCAGTTTAGCCAATTCGGGGGCGGATACGCAGTATTTT,CASSLANSGADTQYF
TRBJ2-7,TRBV18,.,.,TGTGCCAGCTCACCACCGTCTAGCTCCTACGAGCAGTACTTC,CASSPPSSSYEQYF
TRBJ1-1,TRBV6-1,.,TRBD1,TGTGCCAGCAGTCCCATTATTAGGACAGGGAAAAACACTGAAGCTTTCTTT,CASSPIIRTGKNTEAFF
TRBJ2-3,TRBV6-1,few,TRBD2,TGTGCCAGTAGGTGGACTAGCGAGTCAGATACGCAGTATTTT,CASRWTSESDTQYF
TRBJ1-5,TRBV30,.,.,TGTGCCTGGGGGTTGTCACAGGGTCGTGGTCAGCCCCAGCATTTT,CAWGLSQGRGQPQHF
TRBJ1-1,TRBV6-5,.,.,TGTGCCAGCAGAGACTCGGGGTTACACACTGAAGCTTTCTTT,CASRDSGLHTEAFF
TRBJ1-1,TRBV2,.,TRBD1,TGTGCCAGCAGTGAGGACAGGGGGACTGAAGCTTTCTTT,CASSEDRGTEAFF
TRBJ1-3,TRBV18,.,.,TGTGCCAGCTCACCATCCCGGACAATCACTGGAAACACCATATATTTT,CASSPSRTITGNTIYF
TRBJ2-6,TRBV28,.,.,TGTGCCAGCAGCCATCTATCCTCTGGGGCCAACGTCCTGACTTTC,CASSHLSSGANVLTF
TRBJ1-6,TRBV18,few,.,TGTGCCAGCTCACCTGGGACACAGAATTCACCCCTCCACTTT,CASSPGTQNSPLHF
TRBJ2-2,TRBV6-5,.,.,TGTGCCAGCAGTTACATTGGGGGGCCTAGCACCGGGGAGCTGTTTTTT,CASSYIGGPSTGELFF
TRBJ1-4,TRBV18,.,.,TGTGCCAGCTCACCACGGATCGGCGATGAAAAACTGTTTTTT,CASSPRIGDEKLFF
TRBJ1-4,TRBV27,.,.,TGTGCCAGCAGTTTCCACGGAAGATTGGGTAATGAAAAACTGTTTTTT,CASSFHGRLGNEKLFF